The rows below give T cell receptor beta chains drawn from one sample of a study of cytomegalovirus exposure and HLA in healthy donors. TCRdb's table, derived via immunoSEQ multiplex PCR, lists solely in-frame clones and lacks some. Here the sample spans roughly 120,000 clones, more than 60% being singletons. Material: PBMCs. All receptors come from a woman in her 40s in good health and CMV-seropositive. Each CDR3 is given with its conserved first and last residue. D genes are given only for firm matches. The size entry is marked missing in some rows and otherwise reads once, few, many or a size class.

CDR3aa: CASSGPGQGYEQYF; d_gene: TRBD1; len: 14; abundance: NA; v_gene: TRBV28
CDR3aa: CSVPGLAKETQYF; d_gene: TRBD2; len: 13; abundance: NA; v_gene: TRBV29-1
CDR3aa: CASSSQTGNTEAFF; d_gene: NA; len: 14; abundance: NA; v_gene: TRBV5-1
CDR3aa: CASSPTTYNEQFF; d_gene: NA; len: 13; abundance: NA; v_gene: TRBV7-7
CDR3aa: CASGTSGGTLKFF; d_gene: TRBD2; len: 13; abundance: NA; v_gene: TRBV5-1
CDR3aa: CASSVVPDLAGAYNEQFF; d_gene: TRBD2; len: 18; abundance: NA; v_gene: TRBV9
CDR3aa: CASSPRTVSGNTIYF; d_gene: NA; len: 15; abundance: few; v_gene: TRBV2
CDR3aa: CAWSVGGRGTDTQYF; d_gene: NA; len: 15; abundance: NA; v_gene: TRBV30
CDR3aa: CASSQDQNQPQHF; d_gene: NA; len: 13; abundance: NA; v_gene: TRBV4-3
CDR3aa: CASSQDDRYMNTEAFF; d_gene: NA; len: 16; abundance: NA; v_gene: TRBV14
CDR3aa: CAISQGGEPFNYGYTF; d_gene: TRBD1; len: 16; abundance: NA; v_gene: TRBV10-3
CDR3aa: CASSLATGGFEQYF; d_gene: TRBD2; len: 14; abundance: once; v_gene: TRBV11-2
CDR3aa: CASSSQGAYEQYF; d_gene: TRBD1; len: 13; abundance: once; v_gene: TRBV7-2
CDR3aa: CASRKSGEGEKLFF; d_gene: NA; len: 14; abundance: NA; v_gene: TRBV25-1
CDR3aa: CASSILQGGTANEQYF; d_gene: NA; len: 16; abundance: NA; v_gene: TRBV5-1
CDR3aa: CASKSSGSTDTQYF; d_gene: TRBD2; len: 14; abundance: once; v_gene: TRBV6-4
CDR3aa: CASGGGVNYGYTF; d_gene: NA; len: 13; abundance: NA; v_gene: TRBV5-4
CDR3aa: CASREDSGGSGYTF; d_gene: NA; len: 14; abundance: NA; v_gene: TRBV2
CDR3aa: CASRAESLGETQYF; d_gene: NA; len: 14; abundance: NA; v_gene: TRBV6-6
CDR3aa: CASKAPGVTGELFF; d_gene: NA; len: 14; abundance: NA; v_gene: TRBV6-5
CDR3aa: CASSDPGGYSNQPQHF; d_gene: TRBD1; len: 16; abundance: few; v_gene: TRBV2
CDR3aa: CASSFDRIGEQYF; d_gene: NA; len: 13; abundance: NA; v_gene: TRBV5-6
CDR3aa: CASSDPHGAGGRKETQYF; d_gene: TRBD2; len: 18; abundance: NA; v_gene: TRBV7-6
CDR3aa: CASSIETGPKVQHF; d_gene: NA; len: 14; abundance: NA; v_gene: TRBV19
CDR3aa: CATSRDGAEQETQYF; d_gene: NA; len: 15; abundance: NA; v_gene: TRBV15
CDR3aa: CASSPRTGHGYTF; d_gene: TRBD1; len: 13; abundance: NA; v_gene: TRBV6-5
CDR3aa: CASSQPKPGTDEKLFF; d_gene: NA; len: 16; abundance: NA; v_gene: TRBV4-1
CDR3aa: CASSPGLPRETQYF; d_gene: NA; len: 14; abundance: few; v_gene: TRBV18
CDR3aa: CASRRLAGDQETQYF; d_gene: TRBD2; len: 15; abundance: few; v_gene: TRBV11-2
CDR3aa: CASSAGTVNSGNQPQHF; d_gene: TRBD1; len: 17; abundance: NA; v_gene: TRBV5-6
CDR3aa: CASSLATSQGEAYEQYF; d_gene: TRBD1; len: 17; abundance: NA; v_gene: TRBV7-9
CDR3aa: CASSPLGGSGANVLTF; d_gene: NA; len: 16; abundance: once; v_gene: TRBV7-3
CDR3aa: CSLWTGPYYGYTF; d_gene: TRBD1; len: 13; abundance: NA; v_gene: TRBV29-1
CDR3aa: CASSYIISGGAGGYTF; d_gene: TRBD1; len: 16; abundance: NA; v_gene: TRBV7-9
CDR3aa: CASSLYGAGTGGLGELFF; d_gene: TRBD1; len: 18; abundance: NA; v_gene: TRBV28
CDR3aa: CAWSRGLGYGYTF; d_gene: NA; len: 13; abundance: NA; v_gene: TRBV30
CDR3aa: CASRIRGSGNTIYF; d_gene: NA; len: 14; abundance: NA; v_gene: TRBV19
CDR3aa: CASSSKSSKTEAFF; d_gene: NA; len: 14; abundance: NA; v_gene: TRBV7-2